One and the same sample provided the 7 T cell receptor beta chains below, sequenced in a study of blood T cell repertoires in COVID-19. The data were produced by immunoSEQ multiplex PCR, yet TCRdb's version contains in-frame clones alone and is incomplete. The table has about 240,000 clones, around four fifths seen once. The sequencing input was peripheral blood. Every receptor here comes from a woman aged 55-69 years with active or convalescent COVID-19.

The rearrangement links TRBV5-1 to TRBJ2-5, with TRBD2 matching over 7 bases. Trimming took 0 bases from V and 0 from J; bases not matched to a gene: 5. The CDR3 sequence is 16 residues long. Germline assignment: CDR1 SGHRS and CDR2 YFSETQ. The CDR3 sequence: CASSLVVAGYQETQYF. The CDR3 DNA sequence: TGCGCCAGCAGCTTGGTGGTAGCGGGCTACCAAGAGACCCAGTACTTC.

This clone was observed once. V gene TRBV3-1 (or the pseudogene TRBV3-2) combines with J gene TRBJ2-5, with D possibly matching TRBD2 (5 bases). V shed 3 bases and J shed 5 bases, with 13 bases lying between them. This CDR3 region has 14 residues. CDR1 and CDR2 (germline): LGHDT, YNNKEL (reference sequence). The CDR3 is CASSHLSEAETQYF. In nucleotides, the CDR3 is TGTGCCAGCAGCCACCTTAGCGAGGCGGAGACCCAGTACTTC.

The J gene is TRBJ2-3, the V gene TRBV7-2, with D tentatively TRBD1 (5 bases). The V and J ends lost 0 bases and 2 bases respectively, with 15 bases between them. The CDR3 consists of 17 residues. Germline lookup yields CDR1 SGHTA and CDR2 FQGNSA. As DNA, the CDR3 is TGTGCCAGCAGCTTAGCGTTTGGGGCAGGTGACACAGATACGCAGTATTTT. Amino acids: CASSLAFGAGDTDTQYF.

This clone occurred a few times. This chain uses TRBV5-1 with TRBJ2-3, with 7 positions matching TRBD1. Trimming at V came to 3 bases and at J to 1 base, leaving 2 bases not matched to a gene. CDR3 length: 14 residues. Germline CDR1 and CDR2: SGHRS and YFSETQ. The CDR3 DNA follows: TGCGCCAGCAGCTCCGGGACAGGCACAGATACGCAGTATTTT. It codes for CASSSGTGTDTQYF.

The chain couples TRBV3-1 (or the pseudogene TRBV3-2) to TRBJ1-2; D is unresolved. The CDR3 loop spans 13 amino acids. Germline CDR1 and CDR2: LGHDT and YNNKEL (reference sequence). V lost 2 bases to trimming and J lost 3 bases, with 7 bases between them. The CDR3 DNA reads as TGTGCCAGCAGCCAAAGGCGGGACTATGGCTACACCTTC. This gives the protein CASSQRRDYGYTF.

The V call is TRBV19, the J call TRBJ1-5; D ambiguous. Germline V gene data show CDR1 as LNHDA and CDR2 as SQIVND (reference sequence). CDR3 size: 15 residues. V was trimmed by 2 bases and J by 9 bases, leaving 17 bases between them. CDR3 sequence: CASSIMRHFDPPQHF. The CDR3, as DNA: TGTGCCAGTAGTATAATGAGACACTTTGATCCGCCCCAGCATTTT.

The gene calls are TRBV7-2 and TRBJ2-3; 8 nucleotides align to TRBD2. The J segment lost 2 bases and the V segment lost 4 bases, leaving 8 bases of the junction unmatched. Germline V gene lookup returns CDR1 SGHTA and CDR2 FQGNSA. This CDR3 is built from 16 residues. The CDR3 nucleotides read TGTGCCAGCAGCTCACGAGGCGGGGGGTTCACAGATACGCAGTATTTT. It translates to CASSSRGGGFTDTQYF.